Each of the 25 T cell receptor beta chains below was sequenced from the same sample in a study of shared clonotypes between healthy human individuals. Clones were sequenced by immunoSEQ multiplex PCR, and TCRdb holds only the in-frame ones, with some missing. Among 2 million to 2.5 million clones listed, 85% to 95% were seen once. Sequences were obtained from naive CD4+ T cells from PBMCs. Specified subset: CD45RA+ positively selected. Receptor source: a man younger than 30 in good health. Some clones in this sample may be carry-over from other donors' samples.

The chain is built from TRBV5-1 and TRBJ2-7; the D call may be TRBD1 or TRBD2 (5 bases each). Germline values: CDR1 SGHRS, CDR2 YFSETQ. The CDR3 extends over 17 amino acids. V dropped 4 bases and J dropped 7 bases, with 27 bases sitting between them. Written as DNA, the CDR3 is TGCGCCAGCAGCGCCGGGACCGCCGAAACCCCTTGGGGGGAGCAGTACTTC. This codes for CASSAGTAETPWGEQYF.

The rearrangement uses TRBV5-1 and TRBJ2-7, with TRBD1 as a possible D gene (5 bases). Per germline, CDR1 SGHRS and CDR2 YFSETQ. Trimming took 4 bases from V and 4 from J, leaving 18 bases between them. The CDR3 has 15 residues. Here the CDR3 DNA reads TGCGCCAGCAGCAAACTGACTGCTGGGGCATACGAGCAGTACTTC. Its translation: CASSKLTAGAYEQYF.

The chain has TRBV6-1 and TRBJ1-3; D call uncertain. The CDR3 length is 16 residues. V was trimmed by 3 bases and J by 3 bases, leaving 15 bases between them. In germline, CDR1 is MNHNS, CDR2 SASEGT. Here the CDR3 DNA reads TGTGCCAGCAGTGACAAAAAACGCGGAGATGGAAACACCATATATTTT. Protein: CASSDKKRGDGNTIYF.

The rearrangement uses TRBV7-2 and TRBJ2-7, with 8 positions matching TRBD1. From germline, CDR1 is SGHTA and CDR2 FQGNSA. V lost 5 bases to trimming and J lost 3 bases; unmatched junction nucleotides: 9. The CDR3 loop spans 15 amino acids. CDR3 sequence (DNA): TGTGCCAGCAGCCTAGGACAGGGTTTAGGCTACGAGCAGTACTTC. Translation gives CASSLGQGLGYEQYF.

V usage is TRBV6-1 and J usage is TRBJ1-2; D is unresolved. Germline lookup yields CDR1 MNHNS and CDR2 SASEGT. The CDR3 sequence is 14 residues long. V dropped 0 bases and J dropped 1 base, with 6 bases sitting between them. CDR3 residues: CASSEAKGNYGYTF. As DNA, the CDR3 is TGTGCCAGCAGTGAAGCGAAGGGTAACTATGGCTACACCTTC.

The chain employs TRBV6-1 and TRBJ2-1, with 9 bases aligning to TRBD2. From germline, CDR1 is MNHNS and CDR2 SASEGT. The J segment lost 5 bases and the V segment lost 7 bases, leaving 9 bases of the junction unmatched. CDR3 length equals 15 residues. Here the CDR3 reads CASTQTSGLNNEQFF. DNA of the CDR3: TGTGCCAGCACCCAGACTAGCGGTTTAAACAATGAGCAGTTCTTC.

The chain uses TRBV30 and TRBJ2-3; 7 bases map to TRBD2. The CDR3 spans 13 residues. Germline CDR1 is GTSNPN and CDR2 is SVGIG (reference sequence). V lost 7 bases, J lost 2 bases, and 6 bases stayed unmatched. The CDR3 sequence: CASTGGVTDTQYF. In nucleotides, the CDR3 is TGTGCCTCCACTGGGGGGGTCACAGATACGCAGTATTTT. Complete variable domain (other parts from reference TRBV30 and TRBJ2-3): SQTIHQWPATLVQPVGSPLSLECTVEGTSNPNLYWYRQAAGRGLQLLFYSVGIGQISSEVPQNLSASRPQDRQFILSSKKLLLSDSGFYLCASTGGVTDTQYFGPGTRLTVL.

As regards this clone: The sample contains more than one DNA sequence encoding this CDR3. This sequence joins TRBV10-3 and TRBJ2-3; 7 positions agree with TRBD1. The V gene's germline CDR1 is ENHRY and CDR2 SYGVKD. The trim removed 6 bases at V and 3 bases at J, leaving 9 bases unmatched. The CDR3 is 15 residues long. DNA of the CDR3: TGTGCCATCAGCCGAGGGGGCGCGGGTACAGATACGCAGTATTTT. Translating it yields CAISRGGAGTDTQYF.

The chain employs TRBV5-4 and TRBJ1-2, with D perhaps TRBD1 (6 bases). Trimming removed 0 bases from V and 8 bases from J, with 8 bases in between. Germline-derived CDR1 and CDR2 are SGHNT and YYREEE (reference sequence). The CDR3 runs 12 residues. CDR3 DNA: TGTGCCAGCAGCTTGGATACAGGGGGCTACACCTTC. This gives the protein CASSLDTGGYTF.

In the case of this clone: Other nucleotide sequences in the sample specify the same CDR3. The genes are TRBV30 and TRBJ1-2; TRBD1 matches 7 bases. Germline V lookup: CDR1 GTSNPN, CDR2 SVGIG (reference sequence). Trimming at V came to 0 bases and at J to 6 bases, leaving 1 base not matched to a gene. The CDR3 contains 12 residues. The CDR3 sequence is CAWSVGGDGYTF. The CDR3, as DNA: TGTGCCTGGAGTGTAGGGGGCGATGGCTACACCTTC.

The genes are TRBV6-1 and TRBJ2-6, with 7 bases that match TRBD1. Unmatched junction bases numbered 1, after V lost 3 bases and J lost 2 bases. This CDR3 has 15 residues. In germline, CDR1 is MNHNS, CDR2 SASEGT. The CDR3 here is CASSDGTAGANVLTF. In DNA form, the CDR3 reads TGTGCCAGCAGTGATGGGACAGCTGGGGCCAACGTCCTGACTTTC.

The chain combines TRBV4-1 with TRBJ2-5; 9 nucleotides agree with TRBD2. The J call is uncertain, as TRBJ2-7 better fits the DNA end. Germline V gives CDR1 MGHRA, CDR2 YSYEKL. CDR3 size: 13 residues. The chain's CDR3 is CASSRAGGDEQYF. The CDR3 bases are TGCGCCAGCAGCCGAGCGGGGGGTGACGAGCAGTACTTC.

The gene calls are TRBV6-1 and TRBJ2-1; D ambiguous. V was shortened by 8 bases and J by 5 bases, with 10 bases between the two germline ends. This CDR3 comprises 12 residues. Germline V gene sequence: CDR1 MNHNS, CDR2 SASEGT. The CDR3 loop is CASERTDNEQFF. CDR3 DNA: TGTGCCAGCGAGAGGACCGACAATGAGCAGTTCTTC.

As concerns this clone: Other DNA sequences in the same sample also yield this CDR3. The rearrangement uses TRBV7-9 and TRBJ1-4; possibly TRBD1 for D (5 bases). The CDR3 is 12 amino acids. Looked up from germline, CDR1 is SEHNR and CDR2 is FQNEAQ (reference sequence). Trimming shortened V by 2 bases and J by 7 bases, and 5 bases separated the two germline ends. CDR3 amino acids: CASSLRGEKLFF. The CDR3 bases are TGTGCCAGCAGCTTAAGGGGTGAAAAACTGTTTTTT.

This rearrangement joins TRBV6-1 to TRBJ2-7; weak D call: TRBD1 (7 bases). This CDR3 comprises 15 residues. Germline values: CDR1 MNHNS, CDR2 SASEGT. Trimming removed 10 bases from V and 4 bases from J, with 23 bases in between. CDR3 residues: CAILRDVDRRYEQYF. CDR3 bases: TGTGCCATCCTGCGGGATGTGGACAGGCGGTACGAGCAGTACTTC.

This clone came up a few times. This chain connects TRBV10-2 to TRBJ2-2; 7 positions agree with TRBD1. From germline, CDR1 is WSHSY and CDR2 SAAADI. The V gene end was trimmed by 4 bases and the J gene end by 9 bases; junction bases not matched to a gene: 2. The CDR3 spans 12 residues. CDR3 in amino acids: CASSVRGRELFF. Written as DNA, the CDR3 is TGCGCCAGCAGTGTAAGGGGGCGGGAGCTGTTTTTT.

This rearrangement joins TRBV6-5 to TRBJ2-7; D uncertain. This CDR3 comprises 13 residues. The V gene's germline CDR1 is MNHEY and CDR2 SVGAGI. V lost 2 bases to trimming and J lost 7 bases, with 12 bases between them. In DNA form, the CDR3 reads TGTGCCAGCAGTTACCCAGTCAAGGGTGAGCAGTACTTC. It yields the protein CASSYPVKGEQYF.

In its sample, this clone was seen a few times. Written as DNA, the CDR3 is TGTGCCAGCAGTGGACAGCCTCTACTCCAGTCCAATCAGCCCCAGCATTTT. This translates into CASSGQPLLQSNQPQHF. The rearrangement links TRBV2 to TRBJ1-5, with a tentative D call TRBD1 (5 bases). Trimming pared 4 bases from V and 3 bases from J, leaving 19 bases between. From germline, CDR1 is SNHLY and CDR2 FYNNEI. The CDR3 is made up of 17 amino acids.

V is TRBV6-1 and J is TRBJ1-2, with D hard to call. The germline V and J ends were trimmed by 4 bases and 2 bases, with 11 bases remaining between them. The CDR3 has 14 amino acids. Germline V gene data show CDR1 as MNHNS and CDR2 as SASEGT. The CDR3 loop is CASSATHRNYGYTF. In DNA, the CDR3 is TGTGCCAGCAGTGCGACACATAGAAACTATGGCTACACCTTC.

The chain uses TRBV7-3 and TRBJ2-5, with unresolved D. The germline gives CDR1 SGHTA, CDR2 FQGTGA. CDR3 size: 13 residues. V was cut by 4 bases and J by 2 bases, with 8 bases left in between. The DNA of the CDR3 is TGTGCCAGCAGCTCTCGGTCGCAAGAGACCCAGTACTTC. This codes for CASSSRSQETQYF.

This clone appeared once. Here the CDR3 reads CASSFQGGAGTEAFF. In DNA, the CDR3 is TGTGCCAGCAGCTTCCAAGGGGGCGCAGGGACTGAAGCTTTCTTT. This rearrangement joins TRBV11-3 to TRBJ1-1; the match to TRBD1 covers 7 bases. The junction had 9 bases not matched to a gene; V was cut back by 3 bases and J by 5 bases. Germline V CDR1 and CDR2: SGHNT, YENEEA. The CDR3 sequence is 15 residues long.

The chain has TRBV6-1 and TRBJ2-4; 9 positions agree with TRBD2. V shed 4 bases, J shed 8 bases, and the junction held 12 bases outside the gene matches. CDR1 is MNHNS, CDR2 SASEGT, per germline. The CDR3 has 16 residues. The CDR3 region is CASSGTGLALRYIQYF. In DNA, the CDR3 is TGTGCCAGCAGTGGGACGGGACTAGCCCTACGATACATTCAGTACTTC.

CDR3 protein: CASSLGGRDRVELRDTEAFF. The CDR3 nucleotides read TGTGCCAGCAGTTTAGGAGGCCGGGACAGGGTCGAACTACGGGACACTGAAGCTTTCTTT. The chain couples TRBV27 to TRBJ1-1; 9 bases align to TRBD1. Germline trimming cut 2 bases from V and 3 bases from J; bases unmatched to any gene: 19. Germline V gives CDR1 MNHEY, CDR2 SMNVEV (reference sequence). The length of the CDR3 is 20 residues.

This CDR3 reads CASSSTSGRPYEQYF. CDR3 nucleotides: TGTGCCAGCAGTTCGACTAGCGGGAGGCCCTACGAGCAGTACTTC. This sequence joins TRBV27 and TRBJ2-7; 13 bases are a match to TRBD2. Germline CDR1 reads MNHEY; CDR2 reads SMNVEV (reference sequence). V was pared by 4 bases and J by 2 bases, with 2 bases of the junction left unmatched. This CDR3 has 15 amino acids.

The count of this clone is one. This chain connects TRBV28 to TRBJ2-2; D is unresolved. The CDR3 consists of 13 residues. The ends were cut back, 8 bases at V and 0 bases at J, with 7 bases in the middle. The germline V gene encodes CDR1 MDHEN and CDR2 SYDVKM. The CDR3: CASAAANTGELFF. The CDR3 DNA is TGTGCCAGCGCGGCGGCGAACACCGGGGAGCTGTTTTTT.